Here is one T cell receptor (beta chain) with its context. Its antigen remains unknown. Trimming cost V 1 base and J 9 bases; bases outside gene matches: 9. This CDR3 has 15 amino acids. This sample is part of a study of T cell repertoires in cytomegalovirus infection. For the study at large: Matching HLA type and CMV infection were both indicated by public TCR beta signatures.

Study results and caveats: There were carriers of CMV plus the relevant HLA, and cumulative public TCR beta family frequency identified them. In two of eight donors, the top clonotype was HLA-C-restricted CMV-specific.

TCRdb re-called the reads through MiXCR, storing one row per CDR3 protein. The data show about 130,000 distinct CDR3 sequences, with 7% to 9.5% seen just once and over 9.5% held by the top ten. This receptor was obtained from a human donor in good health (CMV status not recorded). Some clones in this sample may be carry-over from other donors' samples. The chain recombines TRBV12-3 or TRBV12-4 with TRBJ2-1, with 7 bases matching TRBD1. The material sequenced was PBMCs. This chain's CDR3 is CASSLVGEGAAEQFF. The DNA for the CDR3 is TGTGCCAGCAGTTTAGTAGGCGAGGGGGCGGCTGAGCAGTTCTTC.